This T cell receptor (beta chain) comes out of a study of blood T cell repertoires in COVID-19. Study at large: COVID-19 samples collected from the United States, Italy and Spain covered acute and convalescent phases. T cells, B-cell-depleted T cells, or PBMCs supplied cDNA or gDNA.

The CDR3 is 16 residues long. CDR1 is KGHDR and CDR2 is SFDVKD in the germline V gene. The trim removed 5 bases at V and 4 bases at J, leaving 8 bases unmatched. Authors' analysis steps: Amplification of reference gene primers was used by the study to estimate nucleated cell counts. Repertoires were generated with immunoSEQ multiplex PCR, while TCRdb's copy carries only in-frame clones and drops some. V, J and clone size are those of that table, while D and trimming were read from the DNA. The data contain fewer than 200,000 clones, over 80% of them singletons. The specimen was peripheral blood. The TCR sequence derives from a woman aged 55-69 years who had recovered from COVID-19. The rearrangement links TRBV24-1 to TRBJ2-1, with 9 bases that match TRBD2. The CDR3 is CATSGSIAGGYNEQFF. Here the CDR3 DNA reads TGTGCCACCAGTGGGTCAATTGCGGGGGGGTACAATGAGCAGTTCTTC.